This TCR beta chain was observed in a study of cytomegalovirus exposure and HLA in healthy donors. The junction had 7 bases not matched to a gene; V was cut back by 2 bases and J by 3 bases. This CDR3 is 16 amino acids long. Germline loops: CDR1 SGHRS, CDR2 YFSETQ. The PCR was carried out with 60 Vbeta primers and 13 Jbeta primers. Method: immunoSEQ multiplex PCR; TCRdb's copy keeps in-frame clones and lacks some. The sample holds roughly 65,000 clones. The rearrangement links TRBV5-1 to TRBJ1-2; 10 nucleotides match TRBD1. This sequence was found in a boy younger than 18 in good health and CMV-seronegative. What was sequenced was PBMCs. In DNA form, the CDR3 reads TGCGCCAGCAGCTTTGCCGGGACAGGGGAAGACTATGGCTACACCTTC. Protein product: CASSFAGTGEDYGYTF.